The sequence of this T cell receptor (beta chain) was determined in a study of Graves' ophthalmopathy and Graves' hyperthyroidism. Overall study results and limits: Ophthalmopathy progression cases were predicted by the model with approximately 71% sensitivity and 72.22% specificity.

With regard to this clonotype: Its antigen is as yet unknown.

From germline, CDR1 is ENHRY and CDR2 SYGVKD. V lost 6 bases and J lost 4; bases outside the gene matches: 4. This CDR3 is built from 16 residues. Amplification targeted the TCR beta CDR3 regions, with RNA transcripts as the source material. Second-round multiplex PCR came after first-round RT-PCR with HTBI primers. TCRdb fed the multiplex PCR reads into MiXCR, producing one record per CDR3 protein. Here the sample spans about 1.2 million distinct CDR3 sequences, less than 45% being singletons. Diagnosis was based on clinical symptoms, serum thyroxine, TRAb, thyroid ultrasound and orbital computed tomography.

The specimen sequenced was peripheral blood or thyroid tissue (not recorded which). This clonotype was obtained from an adult man with Graves' hyperthyroidism. The V call is TRBV10-3, the J call TRBJ2-6; 12 bases are a match to TRBD2. The CDR3 loop reads CAISAGTSGGANVLTF. In nucleotides, the CDR3 is TGTGCCATCAGCGCCGGGACTAGCGGGGGGGCCAACGTCCTGACTTTC.